The clone carrying this TCR beta chain showed up just a few times. The CDR3 consists of 16 residues. V was pared by 3 bases and J by 7 bases, with 7 bases of the junction left unmatched. Germline V gives CDR1 SGHRS, CDR2 YFSETQ. TCRdb re-called the 5' RACE reads through MiXCR, storing one row per CDR3 protein. This table has some 130,000 distinct CDR3 sequences, 6.5% to 8.5% appearing once. The data were obtained in a study of CD8 T cells in ankylosing spondylitis. V and J are TRBV5-1 and TRBJ2-7; 16 bases are a match to TRBD2. Sequencing was carried out using synovial fluid, either unsorted or a sorted T cell fraction (not recorded which). The TCR comes from a male donor with ankylosing spondylitis. The CDR3 nucleotides read TGCGCCAGCAGCTCGAACCCGGGACTAGCGGGAGGGGAGCAGTACTTC. Its protein is CASSSNPGLAGGEQYF.